These T cell receptor beta chains were read from a single sample in a study of vaccination effects on CD4 cells after COVID-19. Their specific antigens are unknown. Using immunoSEQ multiplex PCR, the repertoire was profiled, and TCRdb retains in-frame clones only, with some absent. The repertoire holds under 35,000 clones, with approximately 71% as singletons. This material consisted of CD4+ T cells from PBMCs cultured with HCoV-NL63 spike peptides, taken after COVID-19 vaccination. The source of these receptors is a human donor who received a COVID-19 vaccine. CDR3s include the opening cysteine and the closing phenylalanine or tryptophan. The order of the fields is V gene, D gene, J gene, clone size, CDR3 protein, CDR3 DNA. The D gene is left open where the match is weak. Expanded clones are given a class, and other clones once, few, many or no size at all.

v_call: TRBV7-8; d_call: TRBD1; j_call: TRBJ1-1; clone_size: few; cdr3_aa: CASSLGRTGPEAFF; cdr3_nt: TGTGCCAGCAGCTTAGGTCGGACAGGTCCCGAAGCTTTCTTT
v_call: TRBV6-5; d_call: -; j_call: TRBJ2-7; clone_size: -; cdr3_aa: CASSSTSYEQYF; cdr3_nt: TGTGCCAGCAGTTCTACCTCCTACGAGCAGTACTTC
v_call: TRBV30; d_call: -; j_call: TRBJ2-7; clone_size: -; cdr3_aa: CAWSVPHRFRSSYEQYF; cdr3_nt: TGTGCCTGGAGTGTACCCCACAGGTTTCGTTCTAGCTACGAGCAGTACTTC
v_call: TRBV20-1; d_call: -; j_call: TRBJ2-2; clone_size: -; cdr3_aa: CSAREQRELFF; cdr3_nt: TGCAGTGCTAGAGAGCAGAGGGAGCTGTTTTTT
v_call: TRBV5-4; d_call: TRBD1; j_call: TRBJ2-2; clone_size: -; cdr3_aa: CASSLSGTGITGELFF; cdr3_nt: TGTGCCAGCAGCTTGTCCGGGACAGGGATCACCGGGGAGCTGTTTTTT
v_call: TRBV10-2; d_call: TRBD1; j_call: TRBJ2-7; clone_size: -; cdr3_aa: CASRAGQGGFYYEQYF; cdr3_nt: TGCGCCAGCAGGGCGGGACAGGGTGGGTTTTACTACGAGCAGTACTTC
v_call: TRBV6-4; d_call: -; j_call: TRBJ2-7; clone_size: -; cdr3_aa: CASSDARGSHEQYF; cdr3_nt: TGTGCCAGCAGTGACGCTAGGGGGTCCCACGAGCAGTACTTC
v_call: TRBV14; d_call: TRBD2; j_call: TRBJ2-5; clone_size: -; cdr3_aa: CASSHLLAGGLETQYF; cdr3_nt: TGTGCCAGCAGCCATCTCCTAGCGGGGGGGCTGGAGACCCAGTACTTC
v_call: TRBV4-2; d_call: TRBD2; j_call: TRBJ2-3; clone_size: once; cdr3_aa: CASSHRTSGITDTQYF; cdr3_nt: TGTGCCAGCAGCCATCGGACTAGCGGGATCACAGATACGCAGTATTTT
v_call: TRBV15; d_call: -; j_call: TRBJ2-6; clone_size: -; cdr3_aa: CATSRDQGQPGANVLTF; cdr3_nt: TGTGCCACCAGCAGAGATCAAGGACAGCCTGGGGCCAACGTCCTGACTTTC
v_call: TRBV2; d_call: TRBD1; j_call: TRBJ1-2; clone_size: -; cdr3_aa: CASRNGTGNYGYTF; cdr3_nt: TGTGCCAGCAGAAACGGGACAGGCAACTATGGCTACACCTTC
v_call: TRBV12-3/TRBV12-4; d_call: -; j_call: TRBJ2-5; clone_size: -; cdr3_aa: CASSLGSPETQYF; cdr3_nt: TGTGCCAGCAGTTTAGGTAGCCCGGAGACCCAGTACTTC
v_call: TRBV5-4; d_call: TRBD2; j_call: TRBJ2-1; clone_size: -; cdr3_aa: CASSLSPTSGDEQFF; cdr3_nt: TGTGCCAGCAGCTTGAGTCCGACTAGCGGCGATGAGCAGTTCTTC
v_call: TRBV15; d_call: TRBD1; j_call: TRBJ1-5; clone_size: -; cdr3_aa: CATSRTLGQANQPQHF; cdr3_nt: TGTGCCACCAGCAGAACACTGGGACAGGCTAATCAGCCCCAGCATTTT
v_call: TRBV9; d_call: TRBD2; j_call: TRBJ2-1; clone_size: -; cdr3_aa: CASSWTSGGRNEQFF; cdr3_nt: TGTGCCAGCAGCTGGACTAGCGGGGGCCGCAATGAGCAGTTCTTC
v_call: TRBV6-1; d_call: -; j_call: TRBJ2-5; clone_size: once; cdr3_aa: CASSEEGARTQYF; cdr3_nt: TGTGCCAGCAGTGAGGAGGGGGCGCGGACCCAGTACTTC
v_call: TRBV3-1/TRBV3-2; d_call: TRBD2; j_call: TRBJ2-1; clone_size: -; cdr3_aa: CASSQGGTRSNEQFF; cdr3_nt: TGTGCCAGCAGCCAAGGTGGGACTAGATCCAATGAGCAGTTCTTC
v_call: TRBV18; d_call: TRBD1; j_call: TRBJ1-1; clone_size: -; cdr3_aa: CASSTGTNTEAFF; cdr3_nt: TGTGCCAGCTCGACAGGGACAAACACTGAAGCTTTCTTT
v_call: TRBV3-1/TRBV3-2; d_call: TRBD1; j_call: TRBJ1-4; clone_size: few; cdr3_aa: CASSPLWTGWRKTVF; cdr3_nt: TGTGCCAGCAGCCCACTTTGGACAGGGTGGCGAAAAACTGTTTTT
v_call: TRBV7-9; d_call: -; j_call: TRBJ1-1; clone_size: -; cdr3_aa: CASSLASGAPEAFF; cdr3_nt: TGTGCCAGCAGCTTAGCGTCAGGGGCCCCTGAAGCTTTCTTT
v_call: TRBV13; d_call: -; j_call: TRBJ2-7; clone_size: -; cdr3_aa: CASSLVVGLGSVGEQYF; cdr3_nt: TGTGCCAGCAGCTTAGTTGTCGGGCTTGGTAGCGTGGGTGAGCAGTACTTC
v_call: TRBV5-6; d_call: TRBD1; j_call: TRBJ2-2; clone_size: -; cdr3_aa: CASDRGPNTGELFF; cdr3_nt: TGTGCCAGCGACAGGGGGCCTAACACCGGGGAGCTGTTTTTT
v_call: TRBV20-1; d_call: -; j_call: TRBJ1-4; clone_size: -; cdr3_aa: CSAPGPKLFF; cdr3_nt: TGCAGTGCCCCAGGCCCAAAACTGTTTTTT
v_call: TRBV3-1/TRBV3-2; d_call: -; j_call: TRBJ1-2; clone_size: few; cdr3_aa: CASSQNPGGYTF; cdr3_nt: TGTGCCAGCAGCCAAAATCCAGGGGGCTACACCTTC
v_call: TRBV6-5; d_call: TRBD2; j_call: TRBJ2-5; clone_size: -; cdr3_aa: CASSYGTSGSFETQYF; cdr3_nt: TGTGCCAGCAGCTACGGGACTAGCGGGAGTTTTGAGACCCAGTACTTC
v_call: TRBV7-2; d_call: -; j_call: TRBJ1-2; clone_size: -; cdr3_aa: CASSLVGRGHYGYTF; cdr3_nt: TGTGCCAGCAGCTTAGTTGGCAGGGGCCACTATGGCTACACCTTC
v_call: TRBV3-1/TRBV3-2; d_call: -; j_call: TRBJ2-1; clone_size: -; cdr3_aa: CASSQSGPNEQFF; cdr3_nt: TGTGCCAGCAGCCAATCAGGGCCCAATGAGCAGTTCTTC
v_call: TRBV12-3/TRBV12-4; d_call: TRBD2; j_call: TRBJ2-7; clone_size: -; cdr3_aa: CASSGTSFLEQYF; cdr3_nt: TGTGCCAGCAGTGGGACTAGTTTTCTCGAGCAGTACTTC
v_call: TRBV19; d_call: -; j_call: TRBJ1-5; clone_size: -; cdr3_aa: CASSIGARSNQPQHF; cdr3_nt: TGTGCCAGTAGTATAGGGGCACGAAGCAATCAGCCCCAGCATTTT
v_call: TRBV6-6; d_call: -; j_call: TRBJ1-1; clone_size: once; cdr3_aa: CASSFRQENTEAFF; cdr3_nt: TGTGCCAGCAGTTTTCGGCAGGAGAACACTGAAGCTTTCTTT
v_call: TRBV7-8; d_call: TRBD1; j_call: TRBJ1-5; clone_size: -; cdr3_aa: CASSSSLTGGNQPQHF; cdr3_nt: TGTGCCAGCAGCTCCTCGTTGACAGGGGGCAATCAGCCCCAGCATTTT
v_call: TRBV10-2; d_call: -; j_call: TRBJ1-5; clone_size: -; cdr3_aa: CASSESRGNGNQPQHF; cdr3_nt: TGCGCCAGCAGTGAGTCGAGGGGGAACGGCAATCAGCCCCAGCATTTT
v_call: TRBV27; d_call: -; j_call: TRBJ2-2; clone_size: -; cdr3_aa: CASSLIGGSGELFF; cdr3_nt: TGTGCCAGCAGTTTAATAGGGGGGTCCGGGGAGCTGTTTTTT
v_call: TRBV11-1; d_call: -; j_call: TRBJ2-1; clone_size: -; cdr3_aa: CASSRDSPLKEQFF; cdr3_nt: TGTGCCAGCAGCCGGGACTCGCCCTTAAAGGAGCAGTTCTTC